The rows below give T cell receptor beta chains drawn from one sample of a study of regulatory T cells in long-lasting Graves disease. One entry per CDR3 protein results from TCRdb running MiXCR on the multiplex PCR reads. The table lists 400,000 to 600,000 distinct CDR3 sequences, roughly 21% of them singletons. Specimen: peripheral blood mononuclear cells (PBMCs), collected when the disease was refractory, from a patient treated with antithyroid drugs. The receptors derive from a female donor with Graves disease. Both conserved end residues are part of each CDR3. The D gene is left open where the match is weak. Expanded clones get a size class; other rows say once, few or many, or leave the size out.

abundance	j_gene	v_gene	d_gene	CDR3nt	CDR3aa
many	TRBJ1-5	TRBV28	TRBD1	TGTGCCAGCAGATCCTGGACAGGGGGCGGCAATCAGCCCCAGCATTTT	CASRSWTGGGNQPQHF
-	TRBJ1-1	TRBV20-1	TRBD1	TGCAGTGCTAACAGGGGGAGGCCTGAAGCTTTCTTT	CSANRGRPEAFF
many	TRBJ1-4	TRBV3-1	-	TGTGCCAGCAGCCCTTTGGGCGAAAAACTGTTTTTT	CASSPLGEKLFF
many	TRBJ2-5	TRBV12-3/TRBV12-4	-	TGTGCCAGCAGCCACAGCATACGGGTTCAGGCTAAAGAGACCCAGTACTTC	CASSHSIRVQAKETQYF
few	TRBJ1-4	TRBV20-1	-	TGCAGTGCTACTCCGGGAGAATTAACTAATGAAAAACTGTTTTTT	CSATPGELTNEKLFF
many	TRBJ2-7	TRBV7-2	TRBD2	TGTGCCAGCAGCCAAAGCGGGGTTGTTTACGAGCAGTACTTC	CASSQSGVVYEQYF
-	TRBJ2-2	TRBV7-9	TRBD1	TGTGCCAGCAGCCGGGGACAGGAGTCTGGCGGGGAGCTGTTTTTT	CASSRGQESGGELFF
-	TRBJ2-1	TRBV19	TRBD2	TGTGCCAGTACCCTCGGGAGCGGGGGCTCCTACAATGAGCAGTTCTTC	CASTLGSGGSYNEQFF
many	TRBJ1-2	TRBV27	-	TGTGCCAGCAGCAAGAGCCAGGGGATCTATGGCTACACCTTC	CASSKSQGIYGYTF
many	TRBJ1-2	TRBV5-6	-	TGTGCCAGCAGCTTGCGGGGGGCGCATGGCTATGGCTACACCTTC	CASSLRGAHGYGYTF
many	TRBJ2-7	TRBV12-3/TRBV12-4	TRBD2	TGTGCCAGCAGTCTCGGACTAGCAAAGCCCGAGCAGTACTTC	CASSLGLAKPEQYF
-	TRBJ1-6	TRBV9	-	TGTGCCAGCAGCGTAGAGGGATTGAGCTCACCCCTCCACTTT	CASSVEGLSSPLHF
many	TRBJ2-5	TRBV28	-	TGTGCCAGCAGCCAAGACCGGGGCCAAGAGACCCAGTACTTC	CASSQDRGQETQYF
few	TRBJ2-2	TRBV7-2	-	TGTGCCAGCAGCTTATGGGACACCGGGGAGCTGTTTTTT	CASSLWDTGELFF
many	TRBJ2-5	TRBV20-1	TRBD2	TGCAGTGCTAGGCCGAGGACTAGCCTAGGGGAGACCCAGTACTTC	CSARPRTSLGETQYF
-	TRBJ2-2	TRBV5-1	TRBD1	TGCGCCAGTTTTCCCCGGACAGGGGCTAACGGGGAGCTGTTTTTT	CASFPRTGANGELFF
-	TRBJ1-1	TRBV5-1	-	TGCGCCAGCAGCTTGGAACCCTACACTGAAGCTTTCTTT	CASSLEPYTEAFF
few	TRBJ1-1	TRBV9	-	TGTGCCAGCAGCGGGGGCAGAAGTCGTGAAGCTTTCTTT	CASSGGRSREAFF
-	TRBJ1-1	TRBV7-8	-	TGTGCCAGCAGCTCGGAAGGCCGGGGGAACACTGAAGCTTTCTTT	CASSSEGRGNTEAFF
few	TRBJ2-2	TRBV12-3/TRBV12-4	-	TGTGCCAGCAGTTTAGTCCAGGCAGGCGTGGGCACCGGGGAGCTGTTTTTT	CASSLVQAGVGTGELFF
few	TRBJ2-2	TRBV5-5	-	TGTGCCAGCAGCGGGTGGTACAGGACCACCGGGGAGCTGTTTTTT	CASSGWYRTTGELFF
few	TRBJ2-2	TRBV28	TRBD2	TGTGCCAGCAGTTCACCGGGACTAAAGACCGGGGAGCTGTTTTTT	CASSSPGLKTGELFF
few	TRBJ1-5	TRBV20-1	-	TGCAGTGCTAACCGGGACACCTCACCGGATCAGCCCCAGCATTTT	CSANRDTSPDQPQHF
-	TRBJ1-2	TRBV20-1	-	TGCAGTGCCCCCCGGGGAACTAACTATGGCTACACCTTC	CSAPRGTNYGYTF
-	TRBJ1-2	TRBV4-1	TRBD1	TGCGCCAGCAGCCCCACAGGGACAGGGGGCGCTTCTGGCTACACCTTC	CASSPTGTGGASGYTF
many	TRBJ1-1	TRBV12-3/TRBV12-4	TRBD1	TGTGCCAGCAGTCTCGACAGGGTTACAGCTTTCTTT	CASSLDRVTAFF
-	TRBJ2-3	TRBV19	-	TGTGCCAGTGGAAGTGGGACCGCAGATACGCAGTATTTT	CASGSGTADTQYF
many	TRBJ2-2	TRBV11-1	-	TGTGCCAGCAGCTCAGGGAGCACCGGGGAGCTGTTTTTT	CASSSGSTGELFF
-	TRBJ1-2	TRBV3-1	-	TGTGCCAGCAGCCCCACGAACACAGCCGGCTACACCTTC	CASSPTNTAGYTF
-	TRBJ2-5	TRBV7-2	TRBD2	TGTGCCAGCAGCTTACTAGCGGGGGGCAGGGAGACCCAGTACTTC	CASSLLAGGRETQYF
-	TRBJ2-5	TRBV5-1	-	TGCGCCAGCAGCTTGGGAACCCTAGACAGACAAGAGACCCAGTACTTC	CASSLGTLDRQETQYF
-	TRBJ2-2	TRBV24-1	-	TGTGCCACCAGTGATTCCGGGACCCCGAACACCGGGGAGCTGTTTTTT	CATSDSGTPNTGELFF
many	TRBJ2-5	TRBV7-2	TRBD2	TGTGCCAGCAGTACTAGCGGGAGAGAGACCCAGTACTTC	CASSTSGRETQYF
many	TRBJ1-4	TRBV12-3/TRBV12-4	-	TGTGCCAGCAGTCAAGGGAACGCTAATGAAAAACTGTTTTTT	CASSQGNANEKLFF
few	TRBJ2-2	TRBV12-3/TRBV12-4	TRBD2	TGTGCCAGCAGCAATCCTCCGGGACTAGCGGGAGGGAACACCGGGGAGCTGTTTTTT	CASSNPPGLAGGNTGELFF
many	TRBJ2-7	TRBV12-3/TRBV12-4	-	TGTGCCAGCAGTTTATCGGCAGGGGGACTCCACGAGCAGTACTTC	CASSLSAGGLHEQYF
many	TRBJ1-5	TRBV24-1	-	TGTGCCACCAGTGGAAGGGGTGCGGGAAGTCAGCCCCAGCATTTT	CATSGRGAGSQPQHF
-	TRBJ2-5	TRBV20-1	TRBD1	TGCAGTGCTAGGAGTTACGGGACAGGGTCCGCGAATTCCGGGGAGACCCAGTACTTC	CSARSYGTGSANSGETQYF
many	TRBJ1-5	TRBV2	-	TGTGCCAGCAGCTTACAGGGAAAACATCAGCCCCAGCATTTT	CASSLQGKHQPQHF
few	TRBJ1-1	TRBV11-3	TRBD1	TGTGCCAGCAGCCCAGGGGGGGTCAGAACTGAAGCTTTCTTT	CASSPGGVRTEAFF
many	TRBJ1-4	TRBV3-1	-	TGTGCCAGCAGCCCCCCAGGGAGGGATGAAAAACTGTTTTTT	CASSPPGRDEKLFF
many	TRBJ1-2	TRBV7-9	TRBD1	TGTGCCAGCAGCCTCGAGGGACAGGGCCATGGCTACACCTTC	CASSLEGQGHGYTF
-	TRBJ2-3	TRBV19	-	TGTGCCAGTAGTCTGCGGCTCGCTCCTGCTAGCACAGATACGCAGTATTTT	CASSLRLAPASTDTQYF
-	TRBJ1-1	TRBV12-3/TRBV12-4	-	TGTGCCAGCAGAACAGACCTGGCTGGCACTGAAGCTTTCTTT	CASRTDLAGTEAFF
many	TRBJ1-6	TRBV10-3	TRBD1	TGTGCCATCAGTGAGTCCGGGACAGTATATTCACCCCTCCACTTT	CAISESGTVYSPLHF
few	TRBJ2-2	TRBV5-1	-	TGCGCCAGCAGCTTGGTAGCAGGGGACACCGGAGAGCTGTTTTTT	CASSLVAGDTGELFF
-	TRBJ2-6	TRBV10-3	-	TGTGCCATCAGTGAGTCGACCGGGACTGCCAATGCCAACTCTGGGGCCAACGTCCTGACTTTC	CAISESTGTANANSGANVLTF
many	TRBJ2-5	TRBV20-1	-	TGCAGTGCTAGAGTGCCCCTCGCAGCGGACCAAGAGACCCAGTACTTC	CSARVPLAADQETQYF
few	TRBJ2-7	TRBV5-1	-	TGCGCCAGCAGCTTCGACAGTTTGAGCTCCTACGAGCAGTACTTC	CASSFDSLSSYEQYF
few	TRBJ1-1	TRBV7-9	TRBD1	TGTGCCAGCAGCTTTAGACAGGGTTATGAAGCTTTCTTT	CASSFRQGYEAFF
-	TRBJ2-3	TRBV6-1	-	TGTGCCAGCAGCCAGATACAGGGTCGGACAGATACGCAGTATTTT	CASSQIQGRTDTQYF
many	TRBJ2-5	TRBV28	TRBD1	TGTGCCAGCAGTCCCCGACAGGGGCCAGAGACCCAGTACTTC	CASSPRQGPETQYF
many	TRBJ1-6	TRBV7-2	-	TGTGCCAGCAGCTTAGGGGTCCTTAATTCACCCCTCCACTTT	CASSLGVLNSPLHF
many	TRBJ1-5	TRBV28	-	TGTGCCAGCAGTTTAGAGGTGGGCTTATCTACGGATAGCAATCAGCCCCAGCATTTT	CASSLEVGLSTDSNQPQHF
-	TRBJ2-7	TRBV13	TRBD1	TGTGCCAGCAGCAAAGGACAGGGAATGAGTTCGGCGGACGAGCAGTACTTC	CASSKGQGMSSADEQYF
many	TRBJ1-6	TRBV28	TRBD1	TGTGCCAGCAGTTTATCCCGACAGGGGAATTCACCCCTCCACTTT	CASSLSRQGNSPLHF
once	TRBJ2-2	TRBV19	TRBD2	TGTGCCAGTAGTACCATAGCGGGGGAGAACACCGGGGAGCTGTTTTTT	CASSTIAGENTGELFF
many	TRBJ1-1	TRBV15	-	TGTGCCACCAGCAGAGATTATGGTCGTGAAGCTTTCTTT	CATSRDYGREAFF
-	TRBJ2-1	TRBV13	TRBD2	TGTGCCAGCAGCAGGTCTAGCGGGGGACCCGAGGACTATGAGCAGCTCTTC	CASSRSSGGPEDYEQLF